Below are 8 T cell receptor beta chains sequenced from a single sample in a study of T cell changes during pregnancy in multiple sclerosis. Clones were sequenced by immunoSEQ multiplex PCR, and TCRdb holds only the in-frame ones, with some missing. The data show tens of thousands of clones, around nine tenths seen once. The sample was peripheral blood, taken in the third trimester of pregnancy. All receptors come from a female donor with multiple sclerosis, enrolled in a pregnancy study.

The chain recombines TRBV27 with TRBJ2-3; TRBD1 aligns across 10 bases. Germline values: CDR1 MNHEY, CDR2 SMNVEV (reference sequence). CDR3 length: 19 residues. Trimming cost V 3 bases and J 2 bases; bases outside gene matches: 14. CDR3 sequence reads: CASSFLGQGIPIDTDTQYF. CDR3 DNA: TGTGCCAGCAGTTTCCTGGGACAGGGGATCCCCATTGACACAGATACGCAGTATTTT.

The chain combines TRBV19 with TRBJ2-7, with D uncertain. The germline V and J ends were trimmed by 1 base and 3 bases, with 10 bases remaining between them. Germline V lookup: CDR1 LNHDA, CDR2 SQIVND (reference sequence). CDR3 length: 14 residues. The CDR3 reads CASSIGSVDYEQYF. DNA of the CDR3: TGTGCCAGTAGTATAGGGTCGGTAGACTACGAGCAGTACTTC.

The chain uses TRBV19 and TRBJ2-1, with TRBD2 matching 8 bases. The CDR3 loop spans 16 amino acids. V was clipped by 5 bases and J by 12 bases; unmatched bases: 18. Germline lookup yields CDR1 LNHDA and CDR2 SQIVND (reference sequence). DNA of the CDR3: TGTGCCAGTAGTGCCGGGGAGGCGGGGGGTCCTAAGGGGCAGTTCTTC. Residues: CASSAGEAGGPKGQFF.

In nucleotides, the CDR3 is TGTGCCAGCAGTTACTCGCCGGGTCTTGACTATGGCTACACCTTC. This sequence encodes CASSYSPGLDYGYTF. The V call is TRBV6-5, the J call TRBJ1-2; D gene uncertain. The CDR3 covers 15 residues. From germline, CDR1 is MNHEY and CDR2 SVGAGI. Trimming stripped 0 bases from V and 3 bases from J, with 11 bases between.

The chain recombines TRBV5-1 with TRBJ2-3; 12 nucleotides line up with TRBD2. Trimming removed 3 bases from V and 6 bases from J; junction bases left unmatched: 11. CDR1 and CDR2 (germline): SGHRS, YFSETQ. The CDR3 is made up of 17 amino acids. CDR3 in amino acids: CASSSYSTSGSGDTQYF. The DNA of the CDR3 is TGCGCCAGCAGCTCTTATTCGACTAGCGGGAGTGGTGATACGCAGTATTTT.

V usage is TRBV18 and J usage is TRBJ1-5; TRBD1 matches at 10 bases. The CDR3 runs 15 residues. Germline lookup yields CDR1 KGHSH and CDR2 LQKENI. V was clipped by 6 bases and J by 6 bases; unmatched bases: 8. The CDR3 spells CASSRDRGHGQPQHF. The CDR3 bases are TGTGCCAGCTCCCGCGACAGGGGGCACGGTCAGCCCCAGCATTTT.

The CDR3 sequence: CASRKQGAGEAFF. In nucleotides, the CDR3 is TGTGCCAGCAGGAAGCAGGGGGCGGGTGAAGCTTTCTTT. The chain joins TRBV6-4 to TRBJ1-1; 8 nucleotides line up with TRBD1. CDR3 size: 13 residues. With V trimmed by 6 bases and J by 7 bases, 7 bases remained unmatched. Germline-derived CDR1 and CDR2 are MRHNA and SNTAGT.

V is TRBV4-1 and J is TRBJ2-1, with a weak D call TRBD2 (5 bases). V lost 0 bases, J lost 4 bases, and 13 bases lay in between. CDR1 MGHRA and CDR2 YSYEKL come from the germline V gene. The CDR3 loop spans 16 amino acids. The CDR3 reads CASSQEGPGSYNEQFF. CDR3 in DNA: TGCGCCAGCAGCCAAGAGGGCCCGGGGTCATACAATGAGCAGTTCTTC.